What follows is one T cell receptor beta chain and its context. The protocol was immunoSEQ multiplex PCR, while the TCRdb copy is restricted to in-frame clones and leaves out a portion. The repertoire holds about 540,000 clones, with 75% to 85% as singletons. The germline CDR1 and CDR2 sequences are LNHDA and SQIVND (reference sequence). CDR3 length equals 17 residues. V lost 2 bases, J lost 2 bases, and 7 bases stayed unmatched. The data originate from a study of shared T cell receptors in the human thymus. These data were also reused for a study on human thymus T cells. This second study notes: Donor material was obtained from healthy Finnish infants undergoing corrective surgery for congenital heart defects. Thymic resections from corrective heart surgery supplied the tissue. Among thymic and blood repertoires, usage of V and J genes appeared biased.

This chain links TRBV19 with TRBJ2-1, with 9 bases lining up with TRBD2. The material sequenced was thymocytes. The source is a boy under three years old with a congenital heart defect. The CDR3: CASSIRLAGPPYNEQFF. The CDR3 coding sequence is TGTGCCAGTAGTATAAGGCTAGCGGGGCCACCCTACAATGAGCAGTTCTTC.